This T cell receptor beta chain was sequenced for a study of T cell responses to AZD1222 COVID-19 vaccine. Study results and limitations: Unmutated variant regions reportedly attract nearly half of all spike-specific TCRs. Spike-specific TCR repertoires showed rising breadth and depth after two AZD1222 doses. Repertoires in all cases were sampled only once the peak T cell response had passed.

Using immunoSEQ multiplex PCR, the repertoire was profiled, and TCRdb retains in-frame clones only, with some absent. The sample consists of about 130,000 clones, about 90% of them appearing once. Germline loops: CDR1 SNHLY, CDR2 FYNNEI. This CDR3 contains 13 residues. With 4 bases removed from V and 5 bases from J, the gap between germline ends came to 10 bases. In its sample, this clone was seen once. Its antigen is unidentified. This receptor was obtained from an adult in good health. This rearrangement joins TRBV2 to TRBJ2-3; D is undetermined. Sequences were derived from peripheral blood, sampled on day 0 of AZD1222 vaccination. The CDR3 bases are TGTGCCAGCAGTGTCGTGCACAGAGATACGCAGTATTTT. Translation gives CASSVVHRDTQYF.